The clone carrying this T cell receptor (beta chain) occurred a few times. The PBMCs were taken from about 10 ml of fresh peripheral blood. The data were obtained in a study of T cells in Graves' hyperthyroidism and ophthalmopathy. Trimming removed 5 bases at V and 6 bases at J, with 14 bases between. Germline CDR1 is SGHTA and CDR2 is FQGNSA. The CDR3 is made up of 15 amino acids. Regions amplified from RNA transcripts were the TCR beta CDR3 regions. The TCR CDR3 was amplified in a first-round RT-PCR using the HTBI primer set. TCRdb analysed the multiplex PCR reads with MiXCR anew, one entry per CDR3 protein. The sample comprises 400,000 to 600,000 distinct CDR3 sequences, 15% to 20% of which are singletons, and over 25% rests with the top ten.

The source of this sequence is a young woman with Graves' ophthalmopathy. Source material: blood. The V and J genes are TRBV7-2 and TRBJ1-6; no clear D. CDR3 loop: CASSPTNGINSPLHF. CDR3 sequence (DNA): TGTGCCAGCAGCCCTACAAACGGAATTAATTCACCCCTCCACTTT. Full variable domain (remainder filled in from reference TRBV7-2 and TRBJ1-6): GAGVSQSPSNKVTEKGKDVELRCDPISGHTALYWYRQSLGQGLEFLIYFQGNSAPDKSGLPSDRFSAERTGGSVSTLTIQRTQQEDSAVYLCASSPTNGINSPLHFGNGTRLTVT.